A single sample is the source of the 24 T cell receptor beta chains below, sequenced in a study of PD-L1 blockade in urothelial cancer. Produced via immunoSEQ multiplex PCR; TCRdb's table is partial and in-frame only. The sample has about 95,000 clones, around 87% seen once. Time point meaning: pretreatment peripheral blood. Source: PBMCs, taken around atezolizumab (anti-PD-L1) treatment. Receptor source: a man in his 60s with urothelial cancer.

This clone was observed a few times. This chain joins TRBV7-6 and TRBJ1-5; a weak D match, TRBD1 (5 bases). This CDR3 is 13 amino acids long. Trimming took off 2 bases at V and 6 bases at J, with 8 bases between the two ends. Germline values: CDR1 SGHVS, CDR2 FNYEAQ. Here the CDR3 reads CASSLQGFQPQHF. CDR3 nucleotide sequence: TGTGCCAGCAGCTTACAGGGTTTTCAGCCCCAGCATTTT.

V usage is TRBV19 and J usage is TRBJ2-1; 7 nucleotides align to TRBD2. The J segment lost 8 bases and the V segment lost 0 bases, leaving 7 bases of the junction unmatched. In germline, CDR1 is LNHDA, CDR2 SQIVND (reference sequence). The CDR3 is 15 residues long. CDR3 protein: CASSIEEGGKDEQFF. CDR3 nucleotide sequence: TGTGCCAGTAGTATAGAGGAGGGAGGGAAAGATGAGCAGTTCTTC. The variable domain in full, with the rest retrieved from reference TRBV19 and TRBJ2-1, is DGGITQSPKYLFRKEGQNVTLSCEQNLNHDAMYWYRQDPGQGLRLIYYSQIVNDFQKGDIAEGYSVSREKKESFPLTVTSAQKNPTAFYLCASSIEEGGKDEQFFGPGTRLTVL.

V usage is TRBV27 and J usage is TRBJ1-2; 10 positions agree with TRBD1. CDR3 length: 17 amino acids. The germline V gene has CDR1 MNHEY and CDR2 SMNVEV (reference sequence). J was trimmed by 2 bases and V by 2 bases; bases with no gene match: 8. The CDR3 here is CASSLVGTGVPNYGYTF. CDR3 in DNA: TGTGCCAGCAGTTTAGTGGGGACAGGGGTTCCCAACTATGGCTACACCTTC.

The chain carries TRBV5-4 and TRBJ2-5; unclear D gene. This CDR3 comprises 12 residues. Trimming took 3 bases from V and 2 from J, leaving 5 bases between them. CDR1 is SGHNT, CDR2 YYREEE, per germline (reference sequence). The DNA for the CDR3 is TGTGCCAGCAGCTCCGGTCAAGAGACCCAGTACTTC. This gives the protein CASSSGQETQYF.

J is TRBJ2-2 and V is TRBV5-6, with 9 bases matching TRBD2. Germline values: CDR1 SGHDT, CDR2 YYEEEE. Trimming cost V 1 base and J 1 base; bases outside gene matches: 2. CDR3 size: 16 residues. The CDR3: CASSLKTSGNTGELFF. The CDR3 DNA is TGTGCCAGCAGCTTGAAGACTAGCGGGAACACCGGGGAGCTGTTTTTT. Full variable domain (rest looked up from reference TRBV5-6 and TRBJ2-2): DAGVTQSPTHLIKTRGQQVTLRCSPKSGHDTVSWYQQALGQGPQFIFQYYEEEERQRGNFPDRFSGHQFPNYSSELNVNALLLGDSALYLCASSLKTSGNTGELFFGEGSRLTVL.

CDR3 in DNA: TGCGCCAGCAGATATACAGCAGGGGTTACCTACGAGCAGTACTTC. Protein sequence: CASRYTAGVTYEQYF. This rearrangement joins TRBV5-1 to TRBJ2-7; possibly TRBD1 for D (6 bases). In germline, CDR1 is SGHRS, CDR2 YFSETQ. The CDR3 covers 15 residues. Trimming removed 5 bases from V and 2 bases from J, with 17 bases in between.

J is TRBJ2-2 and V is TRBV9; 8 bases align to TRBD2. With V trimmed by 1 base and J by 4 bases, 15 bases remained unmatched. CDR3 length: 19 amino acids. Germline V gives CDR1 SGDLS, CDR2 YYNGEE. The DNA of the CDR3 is TGTGCCAGCAGCGTACCAGGTGGGAGCAGCGGGGGAAGCACCGGGGAGCTGTTTTTT. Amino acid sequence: CASSVPGGSSGGSTGELFF.

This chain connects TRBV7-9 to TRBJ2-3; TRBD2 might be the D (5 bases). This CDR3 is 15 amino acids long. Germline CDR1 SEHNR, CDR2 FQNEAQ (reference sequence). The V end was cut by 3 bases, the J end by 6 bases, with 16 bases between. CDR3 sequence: CASSLEGRARDTQYF. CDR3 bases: TGTGCCAGCAGCTTGGAAGGGCGGGCGCGGGATACGCAGTATTTT.

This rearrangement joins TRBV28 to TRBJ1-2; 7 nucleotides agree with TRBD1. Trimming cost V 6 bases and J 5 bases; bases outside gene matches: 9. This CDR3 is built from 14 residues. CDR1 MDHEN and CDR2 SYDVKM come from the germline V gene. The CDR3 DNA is TGTGCCAGCAGGGACGGGACAGAGCGATATGGCTACACCTTC. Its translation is CASRDGTERYGYTF.

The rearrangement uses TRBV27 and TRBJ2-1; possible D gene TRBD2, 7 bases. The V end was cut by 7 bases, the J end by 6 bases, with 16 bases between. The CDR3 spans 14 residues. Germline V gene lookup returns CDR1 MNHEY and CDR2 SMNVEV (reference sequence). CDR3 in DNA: TGTGCCAGCATTGGGGGGGGCCGCGTCAATGAGCAGTTCTTC. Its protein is CASIGGGRVNEQFF.

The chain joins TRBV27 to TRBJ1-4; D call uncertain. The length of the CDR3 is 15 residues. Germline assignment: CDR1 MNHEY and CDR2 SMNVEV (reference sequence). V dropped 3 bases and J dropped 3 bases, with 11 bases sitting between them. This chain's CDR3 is CASSFSGGPNEKLFF. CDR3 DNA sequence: TGTGCCAGCAGTTTTTCCGGCGGTCCTAATGAAAAACTGTTTTTT.

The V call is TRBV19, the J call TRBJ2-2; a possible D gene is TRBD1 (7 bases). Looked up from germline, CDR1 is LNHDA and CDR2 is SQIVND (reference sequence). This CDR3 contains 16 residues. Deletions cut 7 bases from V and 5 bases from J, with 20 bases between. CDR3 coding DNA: TGTGCCAGTACCGCGGTGGCAGGGGGGTTAACCGGGGAGCTGTTTTTT. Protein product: CASTAVAGGLTGELFF. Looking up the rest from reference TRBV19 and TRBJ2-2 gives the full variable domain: DGGITQSPKYLFRKEGQNVTLSCEQNLNHDAMYWYRQDPGQGLRLIYYSQIVNDFQKGDIAEGYSVSREKKESFPLTVTSAQKNPTAFYLCASTAVAGGLTGELFFGEGSRLTVL.

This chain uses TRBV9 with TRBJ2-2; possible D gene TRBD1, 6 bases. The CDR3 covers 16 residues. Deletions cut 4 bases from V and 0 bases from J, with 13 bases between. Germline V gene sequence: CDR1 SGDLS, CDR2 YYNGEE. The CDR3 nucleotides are TGTGCCAGCAGCACGAGGACAGCTTCGAACACCGGGGAGCTGTTTTTT. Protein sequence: CASSTRTASNTGELFF.

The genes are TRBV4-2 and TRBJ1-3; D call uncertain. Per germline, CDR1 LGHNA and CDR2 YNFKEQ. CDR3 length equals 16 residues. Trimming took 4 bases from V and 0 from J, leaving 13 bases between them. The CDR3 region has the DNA TGTGCCAGCAGCCGCAGCCTGACTGACTCTGGAAACACCATATATTTT. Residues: CASSRSLTDSGNTIYF.

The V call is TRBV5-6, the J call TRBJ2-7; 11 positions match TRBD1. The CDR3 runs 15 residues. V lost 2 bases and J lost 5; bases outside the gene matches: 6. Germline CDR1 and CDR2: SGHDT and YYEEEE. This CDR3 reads CASSLPGQGEHEQYF. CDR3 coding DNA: TGTGCCAGCAGCTTACCGGGACAGGGGGAGCACGAGCAGTACTTC.

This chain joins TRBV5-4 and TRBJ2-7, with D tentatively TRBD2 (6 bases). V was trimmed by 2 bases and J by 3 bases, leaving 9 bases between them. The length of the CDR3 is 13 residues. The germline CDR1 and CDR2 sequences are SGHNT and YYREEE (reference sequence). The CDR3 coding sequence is TGTGCCAGCAGCTTAGGAGGGGACTACGAGCAGTACTTC. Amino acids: CASSLGGDYEQYF.

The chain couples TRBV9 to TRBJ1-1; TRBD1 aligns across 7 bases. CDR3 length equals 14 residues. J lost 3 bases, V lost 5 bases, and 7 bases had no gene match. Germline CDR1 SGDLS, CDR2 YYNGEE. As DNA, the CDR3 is TGTGCCAGCAGTTACAGGGGTCCTGACACTGAAGCTTTCTTT. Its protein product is CASSYRGPDTEAFF.

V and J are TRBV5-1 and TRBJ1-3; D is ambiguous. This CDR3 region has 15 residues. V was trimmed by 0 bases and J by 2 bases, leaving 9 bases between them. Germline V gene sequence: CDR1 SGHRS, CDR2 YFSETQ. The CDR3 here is CASSLGAEAGNTIYF. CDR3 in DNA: TGCGCCAGCAGCTTGGGGGCAGAAGCTGGAAACACCATATATTTT.

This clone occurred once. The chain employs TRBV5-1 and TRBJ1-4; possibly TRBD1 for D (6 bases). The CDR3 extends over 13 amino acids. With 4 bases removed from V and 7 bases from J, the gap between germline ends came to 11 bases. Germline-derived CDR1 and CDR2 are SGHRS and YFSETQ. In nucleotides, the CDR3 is TGCGCCAGCAGCCGATCACAGGGTGAAAAACTGTTTTTT. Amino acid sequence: CASSRSQGEKLFF.

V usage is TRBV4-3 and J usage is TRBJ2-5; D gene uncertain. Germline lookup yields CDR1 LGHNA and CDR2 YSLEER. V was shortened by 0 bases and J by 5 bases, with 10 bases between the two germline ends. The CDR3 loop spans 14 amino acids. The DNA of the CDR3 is TGCGCCAGCAGCCAAGATGCAGGTAGTGAGACCCAGTACTTC. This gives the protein CASSQDAGSETQYF.

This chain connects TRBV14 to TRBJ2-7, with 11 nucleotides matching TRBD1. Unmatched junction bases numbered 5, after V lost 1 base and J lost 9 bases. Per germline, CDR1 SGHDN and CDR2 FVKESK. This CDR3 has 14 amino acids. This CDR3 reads CASSQGRTGGGQYF. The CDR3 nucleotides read TGTGCCAGCAGCCAAGGACGGACAGGGGGCGGGCAGTACTTC. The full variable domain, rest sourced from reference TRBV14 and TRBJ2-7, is EAGVTQFPSHSVIEKGQTVTLRCDPISGHDNLYWYRRVMGKEIKFLLHFVKESKQDESGMPNNRFLAERTGGTYSTLKVQPAELEDSGVYFCASSQGRTGGGQYFGPGTRLTVT.

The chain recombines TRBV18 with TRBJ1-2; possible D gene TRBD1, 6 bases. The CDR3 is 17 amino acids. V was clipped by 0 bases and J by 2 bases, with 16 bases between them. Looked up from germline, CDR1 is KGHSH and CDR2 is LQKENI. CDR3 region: CASSPPGLGGDNYGYTF. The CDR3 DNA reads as TGTGCCAGCTCACCACCGGGACTAGGGGGGGACAACTATGGCTACACCTTC.

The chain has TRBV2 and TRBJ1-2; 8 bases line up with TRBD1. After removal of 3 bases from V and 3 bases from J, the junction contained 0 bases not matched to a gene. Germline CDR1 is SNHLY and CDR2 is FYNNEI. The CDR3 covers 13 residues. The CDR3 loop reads CASSEDRDYGYTF. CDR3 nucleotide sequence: TGTGCCAGCAGTGAGGACAGGGACTATGGCTACACCTTC. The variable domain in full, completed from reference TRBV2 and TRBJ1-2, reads EPEVTQTPSHQVTQMGQEVILRCVPISNHLYFYWYRQILGQKVEFLVSFYNNEISEKSEIFDDQFSVERPDGSNFTLKIRSTKLEDSAMYFCASSEDRDYGYTFGSGTRLTVV.

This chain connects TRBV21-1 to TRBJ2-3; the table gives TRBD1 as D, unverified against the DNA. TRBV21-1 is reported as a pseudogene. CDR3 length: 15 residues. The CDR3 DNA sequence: TGTGCCAGCAGCAAAGGGACAGATACCACAGATACGCAGTATTTT. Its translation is CASSKGTDTTDTQYF.